The following is a T cell receptor beta chain sequence with its context. CDR3 size: 17 residues. Trimming pared 4 bases from V and 0 bases from J, leaving 15 bases between. Germline V gene lookup returns CDR1 PRHDT and CDR2 FYEKMQ (reference sequence). Per the authors' pipeline: Reference gene primer amplification gave estimated nucleated cell counts. Sequencing was performed with immunoSEQ multiplex PCR; in TCRdb, only in-frame clones are kept and a portion is missing. V and J calls and clone size are copied from that table; D and trimming were computed from the DNA. This table holds tens of thousands of clones, more than 70% found once. The entry originates in a study of blood T cell repertoires in COVID-19. The overall study: The United States, Italy and Spain supplied acute and convalescent COVID-19 samples. Sources were T cells, B-cell-depleted T cells, or PBMCs; the material itself was cDNA or gDNA.

The chain recombines TRBV13 with TRBJ2-2; possibly TRBD1 for D (6 bases). The sequencing sample was made of peripheral blood. This receptor was identified in a human donor in a cohort sampled during active COVID-19. The CDR3 coding sequence is TGTGCCAGCAGCTGGGCGACCGGGACAACGAACACCGGGGAGCTGTTTTTT. Its translation is CASSWATGTTNTGELFF.